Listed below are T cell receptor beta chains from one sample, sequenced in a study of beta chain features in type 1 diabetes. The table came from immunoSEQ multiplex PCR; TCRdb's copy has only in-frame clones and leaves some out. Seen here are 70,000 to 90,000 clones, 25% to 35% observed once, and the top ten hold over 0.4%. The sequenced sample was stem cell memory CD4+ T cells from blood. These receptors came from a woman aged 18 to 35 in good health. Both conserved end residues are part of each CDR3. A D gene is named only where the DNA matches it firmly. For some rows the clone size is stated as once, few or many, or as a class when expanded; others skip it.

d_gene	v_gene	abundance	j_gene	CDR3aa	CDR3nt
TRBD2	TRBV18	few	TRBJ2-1	CASSPTAGNNEQFF	TGTGCCAGCTCCCCGACAGCGGGGAACAATGAGCAGTTCTTC
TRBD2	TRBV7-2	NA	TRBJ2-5	CASSPGDSGTETQYF	TGTGCCAGCAGCCCCGGTGATAGCGGGACAGAGACCCAGTACTTC
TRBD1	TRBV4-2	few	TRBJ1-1	CASSQPTGATLTEAFF	TGTGCCAGCAGCCAACCGACAGGGGCGACACTAACTGAAGCTTTCTTT
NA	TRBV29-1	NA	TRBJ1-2	CSVERYSTGARDGYTF	TGCAGCGTTGAAAGGTATTCTACTGGGGCCCGGGATGGCTACACCTTC
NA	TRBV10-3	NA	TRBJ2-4	CASSYKNIQYF	TGTGCCAGCAGTTACAAAAACATTCAGTACTTC
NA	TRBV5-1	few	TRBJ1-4	CASSLAGDEKLFF	TGCGCCAGCAGCTTGGCGGGGGATGAAAAACTGTTTTTT
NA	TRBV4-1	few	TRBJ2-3	CASSQAVAASTDTQYF	TGCGCCAGCAGCCAAGCGGTAGCGGCAAGCACAGATACGCAGTATTTT
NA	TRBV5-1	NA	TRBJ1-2	CASSDSPYGYTF	TGCGCCAGCTCGGACAGCCCATATGGCTACACCTTC
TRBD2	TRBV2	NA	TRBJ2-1	CASRRRGGSINEQFF	TGTGCCAGCAGACGGCGCGGGGGGTCGATCAATGAGCAGTTCTTC
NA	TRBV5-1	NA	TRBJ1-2	CASSPREGWDGYTF	TGCGCCAGCAGCCCCCGGGAGGGGTGGGATGGCTACACCTTC
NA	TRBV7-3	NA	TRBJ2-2	CASSLPGTGRSGELFF	TGTGCCAGCAGCTTACCCGGAACGGGTCGGTCCGGGGAGCTGTTTTTT
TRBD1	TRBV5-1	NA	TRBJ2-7	CASSVGQGISYEQYF	TGCGCCAGCAGCGTGGGACAGGGGATCTCCTACGAGCAGTACTTC
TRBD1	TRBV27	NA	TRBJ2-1	CASSVQGASSYNEQFF	TGTGCCAGCAGTGTACAGGGGGCCAGCTCCTACAATGAGCAGTTCTTC
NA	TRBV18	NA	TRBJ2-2	CASSPNRETGELFF	TGTGCCAGCTCACCCAACAGGGAAACCGGGGAGCTGTTTTTT
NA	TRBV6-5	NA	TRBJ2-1	CASSLQYNEQFF	TGTGCCAGCAGTCTTCAGTACAATGAGCAGTTCTTC
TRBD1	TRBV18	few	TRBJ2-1	CASSPADRAGRIF	TGTGCCAGCTCACCCGCGGACAGGGCCGGCAGGATCTTC
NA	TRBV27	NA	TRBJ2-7	CASSYRSGGEEQYF	TGTGCCAGCAGTTATCGGTCAGGAGGCGAGGAGCAGTACTTC
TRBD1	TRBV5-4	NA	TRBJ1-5	CASSLDSGGQPQHF	TGTGCCAGCAGCTTGGATTCAGGGGGTCAGCCCCAGCATTTT
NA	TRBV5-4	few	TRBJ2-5	CASSTLTGIPEETQYF	TGTGCCAGCAGCACCCTAACAGGTATTCCCGAAGAGACCCAGTACTTC
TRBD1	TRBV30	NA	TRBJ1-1	CAWSTGQSNTEAFF	TGTGCCTGGAGTACGGGACAGTCGAACACTGAAGCTTTCTTT
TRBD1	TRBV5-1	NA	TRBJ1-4	CASSQGRSRQGFEKLFF	TGCGCCAGCAGCCAAGGGAGATCGCGACAGGGCTTTGAAAAACTGTTTTTT
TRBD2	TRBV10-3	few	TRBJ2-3	CAISASGGADTQYF	TGTGCCATCAGTGCTAGCGGGGGGGCAGATACGCAGTATTTT
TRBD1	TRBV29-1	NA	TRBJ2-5	CSVGGDRGSGDF	TGCAGCGTTGGGGGCGACAGGGGGTCTGGAGACTTC
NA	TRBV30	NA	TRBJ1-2	CACLTSPGYYGYTF	TGTGCCTGTTTGACTTCACCGGGGTACTATGGCTACACCTTC
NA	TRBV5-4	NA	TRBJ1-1	CASSFSQGLNTEAFF	TGTGCCAGCAGCTTTTCCCAGGGCCTGAACACTGAAGCTTTCTTT
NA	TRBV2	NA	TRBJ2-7	CASSEVGRITYEQYF	TGTGCCAGCAGTGAAGTCGGCAGGATTACTTACGAGCAGTACTTC
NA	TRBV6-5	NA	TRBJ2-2	CASSYVAAANTGELFF	TGTGCCAGCAGTTACGTAGCGGCCGCGAACACCGGGGAGCTGTTTTTT
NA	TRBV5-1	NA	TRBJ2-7	CASSITVRTAQGEQYF	TGCGCCAGCAGCATCACAGTTCGGACAGCTCAGGGCGAGCAGTACTTC
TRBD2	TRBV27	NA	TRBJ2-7	CASSLATSGGDEQYF	TGTGCCAGCAGTTTAGCAACTAGCGGGGGAGACGAGCAGTACTTC
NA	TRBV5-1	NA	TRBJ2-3	CASSLARSQDTQYF	TGCGCCAGCAGCTTGGCTCGGTCCCAAGATACGCAGTATTTT
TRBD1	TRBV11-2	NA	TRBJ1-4	CASSLGRGQEHEKLFF	TGTGCCAGCAGCTTAGGGAGGGGACAGGAACATGAAAAACTGTTTTTT
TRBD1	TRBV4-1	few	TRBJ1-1	CASSQGQGAGTEAFF	TGCGCCAGCAGCCAAGGACAGGGGGCGGGAACTGAAGCTTTCTTT
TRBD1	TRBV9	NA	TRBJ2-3	CASNRGFGDTQYF	TGTGCCAGTAACAGGGGGTTTGGAGATACGCAGTATTTT
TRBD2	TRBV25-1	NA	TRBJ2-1	CASSVSGRHNEQFF	TGTGCCAGCAGTGTTAGCGGGAGGCACAATGAGCAGTTCTTC
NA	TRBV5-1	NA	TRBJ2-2	CASSFKGRGTGELFF	TGCGCCAGCAGCTTCAAGGGCCGGGGGACCGGGGAGCTGTTTTTT
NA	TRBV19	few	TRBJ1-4	CASSERTTNEKLFF	TGTGCCAGTAGTGAGAGGACAACTAATGAAAAACTGTTTTTT
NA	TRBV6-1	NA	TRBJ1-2	CASSEGRAGADGYTF	TGTGCCAGCAGTGAAGGTAGGGCAGGAGCGGATGGCTACACCTTC
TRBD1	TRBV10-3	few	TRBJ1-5	CAISEFGQANQPQHF	TGTGCCATCAGTGAGTTCGGACAGGCGAATCAGCCCCAGCATTTT
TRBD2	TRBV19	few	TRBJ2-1	CASSIGLAGNEQFF	TGTGCCAGTAGTATCGGACTAGCGGGCAATGAGCAGTTCTTC
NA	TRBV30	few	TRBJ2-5	CASAGGKTQYF	TGTGCCTCCGCCGGGGGAAAGACCCAGTACTTC
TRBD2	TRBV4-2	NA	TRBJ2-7	CASSQAPRTSGGYEQYF	TGTGCCAGCAGCCAAGCGCCCCGAACTAGCGGGGGCTACGAGCAGTACTTC